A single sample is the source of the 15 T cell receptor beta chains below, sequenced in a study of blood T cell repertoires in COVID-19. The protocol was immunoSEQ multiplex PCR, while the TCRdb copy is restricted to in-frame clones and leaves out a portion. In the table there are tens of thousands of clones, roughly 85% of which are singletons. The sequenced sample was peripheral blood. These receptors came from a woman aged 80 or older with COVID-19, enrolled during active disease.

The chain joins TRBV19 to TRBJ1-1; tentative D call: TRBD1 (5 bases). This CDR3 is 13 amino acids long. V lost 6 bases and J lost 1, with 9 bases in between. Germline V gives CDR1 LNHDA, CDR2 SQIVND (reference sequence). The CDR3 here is CASRETENTEAFF. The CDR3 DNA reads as TGTGCCAGTAGGGAGACAGAGAACACTGAAGCTTTCTTT.

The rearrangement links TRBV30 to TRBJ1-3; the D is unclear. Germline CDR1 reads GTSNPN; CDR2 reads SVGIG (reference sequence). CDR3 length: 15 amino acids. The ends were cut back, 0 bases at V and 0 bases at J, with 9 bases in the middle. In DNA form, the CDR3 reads TGTGCCTGGAGTGTACGAACTACCTCTGGAAACACCATATATTTT. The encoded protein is CAWSVRTTSGNTIYF.

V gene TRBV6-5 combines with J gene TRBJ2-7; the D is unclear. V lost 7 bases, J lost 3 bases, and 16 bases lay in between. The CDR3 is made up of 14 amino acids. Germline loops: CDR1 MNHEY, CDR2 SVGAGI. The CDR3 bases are TGTGCCAGCACCCCTCCCCTTAAGAGCTACGAGCAGTACTTC. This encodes CASTPPLKSYEQYF.

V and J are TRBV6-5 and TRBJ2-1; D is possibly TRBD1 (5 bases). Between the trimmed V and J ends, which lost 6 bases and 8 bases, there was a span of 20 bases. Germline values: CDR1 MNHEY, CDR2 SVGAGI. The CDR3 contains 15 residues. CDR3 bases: TGTGCCAGCAGCCTCGAAAGGGGCGCCAGGGATGAGCAGTTCTTC. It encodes CASSLERGARDEQFF.

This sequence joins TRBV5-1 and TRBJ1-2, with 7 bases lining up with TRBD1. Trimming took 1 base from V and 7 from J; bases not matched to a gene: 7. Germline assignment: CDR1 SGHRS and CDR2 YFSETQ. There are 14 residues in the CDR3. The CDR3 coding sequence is TGCGCCAGCAGCTTGTCCGAGGGGGCAGCTGGCTACACCTTC. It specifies CASSLSEGAAGYTF. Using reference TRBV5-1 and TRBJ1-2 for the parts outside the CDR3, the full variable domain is KAGVTQTPRYLIKTRGQQVTLSCSPISGHRSVSWYQQTPGQGLQFLFEYFSETQRNKGNFPGRFSGRQFSNSRSEMNVSTLELGDSALYLCASSLSEGAAGYTFGSGTRLTVV.

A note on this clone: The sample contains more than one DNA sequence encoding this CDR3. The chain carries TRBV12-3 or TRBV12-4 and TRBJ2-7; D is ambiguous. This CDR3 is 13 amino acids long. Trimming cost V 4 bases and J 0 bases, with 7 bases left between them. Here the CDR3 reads CASSYGSSYEQYF. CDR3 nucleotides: TGTGCCAGCAGTTACGGGTCCTCCTACGAGCAGTACTTC.

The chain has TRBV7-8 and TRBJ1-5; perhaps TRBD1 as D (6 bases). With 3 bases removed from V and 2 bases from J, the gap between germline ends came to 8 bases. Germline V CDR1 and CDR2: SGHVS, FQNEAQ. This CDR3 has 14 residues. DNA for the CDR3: TGTGCCAGCAGCTTGTCAGGGGGCAATCAGCCCCAGCATTTT. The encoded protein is CASSLSGGNQPQHF. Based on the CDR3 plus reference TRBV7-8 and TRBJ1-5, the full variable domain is GAGVSQSPRYKVAKRGQDVALRCDPISGHVSLFWYQQALGQGPEFLTYFQNEAQLDKSGLPSDRFFAERPEGSVSTLKIQRTQQEDSAVYLCASSLSGGNQPQHFGDGTRLSIL.

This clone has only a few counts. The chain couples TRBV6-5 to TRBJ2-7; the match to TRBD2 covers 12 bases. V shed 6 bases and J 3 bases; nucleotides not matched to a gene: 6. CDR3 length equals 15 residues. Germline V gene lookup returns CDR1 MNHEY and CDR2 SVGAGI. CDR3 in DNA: TGTGCCAGCAGCCCGGGACTAGCGGGCGTCTACGAGCAGTACTTC. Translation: CASSPGLAGVYEQYF.

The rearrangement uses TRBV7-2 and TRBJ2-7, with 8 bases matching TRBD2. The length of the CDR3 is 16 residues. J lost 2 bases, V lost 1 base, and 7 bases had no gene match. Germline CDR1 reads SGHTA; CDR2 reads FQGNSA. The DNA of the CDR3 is TGTGCCAGCAGCTTAGGTCCTGCGGGGGGAGCCTACGAGCAGTACTTC. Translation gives CASSLGPAGGAYEQYF.

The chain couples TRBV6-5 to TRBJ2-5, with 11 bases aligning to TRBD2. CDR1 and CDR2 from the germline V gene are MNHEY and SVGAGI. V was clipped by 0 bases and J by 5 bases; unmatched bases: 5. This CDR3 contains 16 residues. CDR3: CASSYSMPSGRETQYF. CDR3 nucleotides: TGTGCCAGCAGTTACTCGATGCCTAGCGGGAGGGAGACCCAGTACTTC.

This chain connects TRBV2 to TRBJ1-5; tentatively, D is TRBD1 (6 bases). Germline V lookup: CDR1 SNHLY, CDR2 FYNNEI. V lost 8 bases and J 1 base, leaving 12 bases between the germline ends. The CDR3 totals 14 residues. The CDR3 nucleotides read TGTGCCAGCGCTCCCACAGGGAGCAATCAGCCCCAGCATTTT. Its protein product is CASAPTGSNQPQHF.

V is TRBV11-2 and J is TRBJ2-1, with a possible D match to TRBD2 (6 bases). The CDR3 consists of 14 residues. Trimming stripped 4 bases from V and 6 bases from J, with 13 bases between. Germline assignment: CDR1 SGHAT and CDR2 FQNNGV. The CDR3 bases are TGTGCCAGCAGCTCCTCCGGGACTCGCAATGAGCAGTTCTTC. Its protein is CASSSSGTRNEQFF.

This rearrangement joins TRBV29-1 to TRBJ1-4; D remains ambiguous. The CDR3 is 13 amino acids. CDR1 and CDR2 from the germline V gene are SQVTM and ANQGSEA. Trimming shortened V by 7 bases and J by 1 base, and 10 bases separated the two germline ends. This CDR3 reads CSAGGRTNEKLFF. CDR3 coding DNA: TGCAGCGCGGGCGGCAGAACTAATGAAAAACTGTTTTTT.

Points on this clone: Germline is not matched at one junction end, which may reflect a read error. In DNA, the CDR3 is TGTGCTAGCAGCCCAGGGGTAAACCAAGAGACCCAGTACTTC. It encodes CASSPGVNQETQYF. This chain links TRBV7-7 with TRBJ2-5, with D possibly TRBD1 on 6 matching bases. This CDR3 comprises 14 residues. Germline CDR1 SSHAT, CDR2 FNYEAQ (reference sequence).

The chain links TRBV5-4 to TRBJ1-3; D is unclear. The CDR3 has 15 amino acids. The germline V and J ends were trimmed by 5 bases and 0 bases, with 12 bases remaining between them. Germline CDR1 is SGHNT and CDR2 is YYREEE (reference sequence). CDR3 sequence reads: CASSSDFFSGNTIYF. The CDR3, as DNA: TGTGCCAGCAGTTCGGACTTTTTCTCTGGAAACACCATATATTTT.